Presented here are 19 T cell receptor beta chains from one specimen sequenced in a study of naive and memory T cell subsets. The library had UMIs added by 3' ligation of an oligonucleotide to TCR cDNA. Four PCR rounds used nested alpha and beta constant region primers plus the SP2 primer. TCRdb re-analysed the 5' RACE reads in MiXCR, keeping a single row per CDR3 protein. The sample consists of more than 55,000 distinct CDR3 sequences, roughly 7.5% of them appearing once. Receptor source: a female donor in good health.

This clonotype was seen just once. A much larger clone sits a single nucleotide away, making a read error possible. This CDR3 fails to terminate in the conserved phenylalanine or tryptophan, so it likely reflects a read error. The V gene is TRBV20-1, the J gene TRBJ2-5, with 12 bases that match TRBD2. Germline-derived CDR1 and CDR2 are DFQATT and SNEGSKA (reference sequence). This CDR3 comprises 16 residues. Germline trimming cut 0 bases from V and 5 bases from J; bases unmatched to any gene: 7. The CDR3 DNA follows: TGCAGTGCTAGAGATCTGGCTAGCGGGGGGGCGGAGACCCAGTACTCC. Protein product: CSARDLASGGAETQYS.

This clonotype was counted only a few times. This chain uses TRBV20-1 with TRBJ2-1; tentatively, D is TRBD1 (6 bases). CDR3 length equals 14 residues. The germline V and J ends were trimmed by 4 bases and 1 base, with 11 bases remaining between them. The germline V gene has CDR1 DFQATT and CDR2 SNEGSKA (reference sequence). The CDR3 DNA follows: TGCAGTGCTAACCGAGGGGGTTCCTACAATGAGCAGTTCTTC. The encoded protein is CSANRGGSYNEQFF.

This clonotype was detected ten times or more. Its ends do not fully match the called genes, so a read error is possible. V usage is TRBV7-2 and J usage is TRBJ1-2, with unresolved D. Germline loops: CDR1 SGHTA, CDR2 FQGNSA. The length of the CDR3 is 12 residues. CDR3 amino acids: CASSLAHARPVF. The DNA of the CDR3 is TGTGCCAGCAGCTTAGCGCATGCCAGGCCCGTTTTC.

By frequency in the sample, this clonotype is medium-sized. DNA of the CDR3: TGCAGCGTGAAGAGGGGGCAGGGTGTGGATGAGCAGTTCTTC. Amino acids: CSVKRGQGVDEQFF. The rearrangement joins TRBV29-1 to TRBJ2-1; 7 nucleotides align to TRBD1. Germline CDR1 is SQVTM and CDR2 is ANQGSEA. Germline trimming cut 6 bases from V and 8 bases from J; bases unmatched to any gene: 13. The CDR3 is made up of 14 amino acids.

As concerns this clonotype: This may be a read error, as it is one base from a much larger clone. The rearrangement joins TRBV19 to TRBJ2-7; a possible D gene is TRBD2 (5 bases). CDR1 LNHDA and CDR2 SQIVND come from the germline V gene (reference sequence). This CDR3 is built from 15 residues. The CDR3 sequence: CATSIGKVASYEQYF. CDR3 nucleotides: TGTGCCACTAGTATCGGGAAGGTGGCCTCCTACGAGCAGTACTTC.

This clonotype was recorded many times. The V call is TRBV6-6, the J call TRBJ1-2; D is possibly TRBD1 (5 bases). V gave up 6 bases and J gave up 3 bases, with 11 bases separating them. The CDR3 is made up of 13 amino acids. CDR1 and CDR2 (germline): MNHNY, SVGAGI (reference sequence). The CDR3: CASSPVGDYGYTF. DNA of the CDR3: TGTGCCAGCAGCCCCGTGGGGGACTATGGCTACACCTTC.

This clonotype was found many times. The chain links TRBV12-3 or TRBV12-4 to TRBJ1-2; 10 nucleotides line up with TRBD1. The ends lost 2 bases at V and 10 bases at J; junction bases unmatched: 4. There are 13 residues in the CDR3. The CDR3 protein is CASSLMGQGIYTF. CDR3 nucleotides: TGTGCCAGCAGTTTAATGGGACAGGGGATCTACACCTTC.

Many counts were recorded for this clonotype. The chain recombines TRBV19 with TRBJ1-5; D not certain. Germline assignment: CDR1 LNHDA and CDR2 SQIVND (reference sequence). The germline V and J ends were trimmed by 7 bases and 3 bases, with 16 bases remaining between them. The length of the CDR3 is 15 residues. CDR3 in amino acids: CASKKEGAANQPQHF. DNA of the CDR3: TGTGCCAGTAAAAAAGAGGGAGCCGCCAATCAGCCCCAGCATTTT.

This clonotype has ten or more counts. V usage is TRBV20-1 and J usage is TRBJ1-2, with 7 bases aligning to TRBD1. V lost 3 bases to trimming and J lost 5 bases; unmatched junction nucleotides: 6. The CDR3 loop spans 13 amino acids. In germline, CDR1 is DFQATT, CDR2 SNEGSKA (reference sequence). The CDR3 nucleotides read TGCAGTGCTAGTGGGGCAGGGGGTTATGGCTACACCTTC. This gives the protein CSASGAGGYGYTF.

This clonotype was seen only a few times. The chain has TRBV18 and TRBJ1-1, with D possibly matching TRBD1 (5 bases). The germline gives CDR1 KGHSH, CDR2 LQKENI. The ends were cut back, 4 bases at V and 1 base at J, with 10 bases in the middle. This CDR3 has 14 residues. The CDR3 nucleotides read TGTGCCAGCTCACAAAACAGGAGGAACACTGAAGCTTTCTTT. This gives the protein CASSQNRRNTEAFF.

CDR3 sequence reads: CASSLGGTGTETQYF. CDR3 nucleotides: TGTGCCAGCAGCTTAGGGGGGACAGGGACGGAGACCCAGTACTTC. V and J are TRBV11-2 and TRBJ2-5; 9 bases are shared with TRBD1. J gave up 5 bases and V 1 base, and 5 bases lay outside the gene matches. Germline CDR1 SGHAT, CDR2 FQNNGV. The CDR3 totals 15 residues.

The table lists this clonotype with a few counts. The chain is built from TRBV12-3 or TRBV12-4 and TRBJ2-5, with 8 bases aligning to TRBD1. The CDR3 extends over 19 amino acids. With 5 bases clipped from V and 4 bases from J, the junction kept 21 bases outside the gene matches. CDR3 region: CASSPTPALTGAAGETQYF. The CDR3, as DNA: TGTGCCAGCAGTCCAACCCCGGCCTTGACAGGGGCAGCGGGAGAGACCCAGTACTTC.

A few counts support this clonotype. The chain employs TRBV4-3 and TRBJ2-5, with D perhaps matching TRBD1 (6 bases). In germline, CDR1 is LGHNA, CDR2 YSLEER. The V end was cut by 1 base, the J end by 5 bases, with 14 bases between. The CDR3 has 15 amino acids. In nucleotides, the CDR3 is TGCGCCAGCAGCCAAGGGACAGTGAGTCGGGAGACCCAGTACTTC. Its translation is CASSQGTVSRETQYF.

This clonotype was counted only a few times. The J gene is TRBJ2-4, the V gene TRBV20-1; possibly TRBD1 or TRBD2 for D (7 bases each). The germline CDR1 and CDR2 sequences are DFQATT and SNEGSKA (reference sequence). Trimming cost V 6 bases and J 9 bases, with 21 bases left between them. This CDR3 has 14 amino acids. The CDR3 region has the DNA TGCAGTGCACCCGCAGGGGGGGCAGGGGTCATTCAGTACTTC. This codes for CSAPAGGAGVIQYF.

The chain joins TRBV4-3 to TRBJ2-3; D is undetermined. The CDR3 totals 15 residues. V dropped 2 bases and J dropped 2 bases, with 11 bases sitting between them. Germline lookup yields CDR1 LGHNA and CDR2 YSLEER. The DNA of the CDR3 is TGCGCCAGCAGCCAACGTCGGCAGAACACAGATACGCAGTATTTT. It yields the protein CASSQRRQNTDTQYF.

This clonotype was seen ten or more times. The chain has TRBV4-3 and TRBJ2-7; possible D gene TRBD1, 5 bases. Germline assignment: CDR1 LGHNA and CDR2 YSLEER. V shed 4 bases and J shed 6 bases, with 13 bases lying between them. The CDR3 spans 13 residues. CDR3 bases: TGCGCCAGCAGCCGGAACAGGTATACCGAGCAGTACTTC. Encoded protein: CASSRNRYTEQYF.

This clonotype was observed at least ten times. The chain has TRBV4-1 and TRBJ1-3, with D unclear. The germline V and J ends were trimmed by 4 bases and 0 bases, with 10 bases remaining between them. The CDR3 runs to 15 residues. Germline CDR1 and CDR2: MGHRA and YSYEKL. Here the CDR3 reads CASSLTEDSGNTIYF. The CDR3 coding sequence is TGCGCCAGCAGCCTTACGGAGGACTCTGGAAACACCATATATTTT.

This clonotype was detected many times. The chain links TRBV9 to TRBJ1-2, with TRBD1 matching over 10 bases. The CDR3 runs to 17 residues. Unmatched junction bases numbered 15, after V lost 3 bases and J lost 7 bases. Per germline, CDR1 SGDLS and CDR2 YYNGEE. The CDR3 nucleotides are TGTGCCAGCAGCGCTAGCGGGACAGGGGAATTAAGTGGTGGCTACACCTTC. As protein: CASSASGTGELSGGYTF. The full variable domain, rest sourced from reference TRBV9 and TRBJ1-2, is DSGVTQTPKHLITATGQRVTLRCSPRSGDLSVYWYQQSLDQGLQFLIQYYNGEERAKGNILERFSAQQFPDLHSELNLSSLELGDSALYFCASSASGTGELSGGYTFGSGTRLTVV.

This clonotype came up once. Just one base apart from a much larger clone, this may be a read error. No conserved phenylalanine or tryptophan ends this CDR3, so it is likely a read error. CDR3 in DNA: TGCAGTGCTAGAGATCCCTCTCGTAGCGGGATTAACGGGGAGCTGTTTCTT. This sequence encodes CSARDPSRSGINGELFL. The chain joins TRBV20-1 to TRBJ2-2; TRBD2 matches at 8 bases. From germline, CDR1 is DFQATT and CDR2 SNEGSKA (reference sequence). After removal of 0 bases from V and 7 bases from J, the junction contained 13 bases not matched to a gene. The CDR3 covers 17 residues.